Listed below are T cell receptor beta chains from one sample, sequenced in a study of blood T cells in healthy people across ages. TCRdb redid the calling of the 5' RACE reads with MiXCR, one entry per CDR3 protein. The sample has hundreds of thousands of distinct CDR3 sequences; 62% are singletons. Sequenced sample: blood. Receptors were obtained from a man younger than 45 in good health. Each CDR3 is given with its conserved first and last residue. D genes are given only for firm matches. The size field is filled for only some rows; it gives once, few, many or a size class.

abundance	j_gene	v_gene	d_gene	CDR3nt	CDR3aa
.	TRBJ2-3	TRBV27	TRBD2	TGTGCCAGCAGTTTTAAGGCTAGCGGGGGGGCCCGGGCAGATACGCAGTATTTT	CASSFKASGGARADTQYF
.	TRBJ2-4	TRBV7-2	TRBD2	TGTGCCAGCAGCTTAGCCGGGGGGAGTCAAAACATTCAGTACTTC	CASSLAGGSQNIQYF
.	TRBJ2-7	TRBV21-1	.	TGTGCCAGCAGCAAAGATGGCTGGGGGGAGGGATACGAGCAGTACTTC	CASSKDGWGEGYEQYF
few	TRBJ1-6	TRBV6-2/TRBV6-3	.	TGTGCCAGCAGTTACACCGCTCTGGACAGCTATAATTCACCCCTCCACTTT	CASSYTALDSYNSPLHF
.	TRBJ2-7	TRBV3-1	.	TGTGCCAGCAGCCAAGATTTACAGGGACCCTACGAGCAGTACTTC	CASSQDLQGPYEQYF
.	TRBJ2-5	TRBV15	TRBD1	TGTGCCGCCGGCAGGGGGAAAGAGACCCAGTACTTC	CAAGRGKETQYF
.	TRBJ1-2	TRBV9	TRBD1	TGTGCCAGCAGCGTCGGCCGGGACAGGGATTATGGCTACACCTTC	CASSVGRDRDYGYTF
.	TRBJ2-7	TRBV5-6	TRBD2	TGTGCCAGCAGCTTGGGGACTAGCGAATACGAGCAGTACTTC	CASSLGTSEYEQYF
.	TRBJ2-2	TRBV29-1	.	TGCAGCGCCCAGGCCCCCGGGGGGCTGTTTTTT	CSAQAPGGLFF
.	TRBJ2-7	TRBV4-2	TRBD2	TGTGCCAGCAGCCGAGCGGGGGGTCACAATGAGCAGTACTTC	CASSRAGGHNEQYF
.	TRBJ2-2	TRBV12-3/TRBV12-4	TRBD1	TGTGCCAGCAGTTTAGGACAGGGTATCGGGGAGCTGTTTTTT	CASSLGQGIGELFF
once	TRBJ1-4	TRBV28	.	TGTGCCAGCAGTTTCCGTCAGATTAATGAAAAACTGTTTTTT	CASSFRQINEKLFF
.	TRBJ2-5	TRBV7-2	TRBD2	TGTGCCAGCAGCTCGGGAGGGAGGGGAGGAGAGACCCAGTACTTC	CASSSGGRGGETQYF
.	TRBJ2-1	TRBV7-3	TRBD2	TGTGCCAGCAGCTCTCGCGGGGGGGTGGCCTACAATGAGCAGTTCTTC	CASSSRGGVAYNEQFF
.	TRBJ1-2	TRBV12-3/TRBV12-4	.	TGTGTCAGCAGGTCACGATTCGGTGGCTACACCTTC	CVSRSRFGGYTF
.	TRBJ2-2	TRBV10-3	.	TGTGCCATCAGTGGGCGGGACCGGTACACCGGGGAGCTGTTTTTT	CAISGRDRYTGELFF
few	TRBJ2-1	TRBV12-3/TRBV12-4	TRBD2	TGTGCCAGCAGTTTCCCCGGGACCGGCGGGGGATACAATGAGCAGTTCTTC	CASSFPGTGGGYNEQFF
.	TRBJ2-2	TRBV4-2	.	TGTGCCAGCAGCCAACAGGGTAGGACCGGGGAGCTGTTTTTT	CASSQQGRTGELFF